What follows describes a single T cell receptor beta chain. Its antigen is unknown. This entry is derived from a study of glioma-infiltrating T cells. Study outcomes and limitations: Tissue-blood divergence was below expectation in non-neoplastic patients, above in gliomas. CDR3 overlap between tissue and blood was very small.

TCR alpha and beta CDR3 regions were amplified from RNA using iRepertoire nested multiplex PCR. Input was roughly 100-450 ng of tissue mRNA or PBMC total RNA. TCRdb ran MiXCR on the multiplex PCR reads and lists one entry per CDR3 protein. The data show 90,000 to 110,000 distinct CDR3 sequences, with around 25% seen just once and roughly 37% held by the top ten. The CDR3 has 16 amino acids. Germline lookup yields CDR1 KGHSH and CDR2 LQKENI. Trimming at V came to 4 bases and at J to 7 bases, leaving 16 bases not matched to a gene. This TCR derives from a human donor with low-grade glioma or glioblastoma, undergoing nonglioma brain surgery, or in good health (not recorded which). Sequencing was done on a sample of glioma tissue, nonneoplastic brain tissue, or PBMCs (not recorded which). J is TRBJ2-7 and V is TRBV18, with 7 bases lining up with TRBD2. CDR3 in amino acids: CASSQLSGGSSWEQYF. The DNA for the CDR3 is TGTGCCAGCTCACAGCTTTCGGGGGGATCCTCCTGGGAGCAGTACTTC.